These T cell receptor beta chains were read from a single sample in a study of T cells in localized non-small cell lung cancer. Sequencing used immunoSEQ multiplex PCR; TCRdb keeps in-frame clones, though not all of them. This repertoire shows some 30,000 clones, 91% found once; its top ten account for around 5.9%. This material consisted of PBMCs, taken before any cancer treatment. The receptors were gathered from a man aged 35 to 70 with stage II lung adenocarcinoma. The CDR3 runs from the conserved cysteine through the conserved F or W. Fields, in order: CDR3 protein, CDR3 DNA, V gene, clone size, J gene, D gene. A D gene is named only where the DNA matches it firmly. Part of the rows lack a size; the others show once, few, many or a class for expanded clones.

cdr3_aa: CASSYSGATINTQYF; cdr3_nt: TGTGCCAGCAGTTACTCGGGAGCGACAATAAATACGCAGTATTTT; v_call: TRBV6-5; clone_size: once; j_call: TRBJ2-3; d_call: NA
cdr3_aa: CASSLGVGYTF; cdr3_nt: TGTGCCAGCAGTTTAGGGGTTGGCTACACCTTC; v_call: TRBV28; clone_size: NA; j_call: TRBJ1-2; d_call: NA
cdr3_aa: CASSSIRTGSFNQPQHF; cdr3_nt: TGTGCCAGCTCATCGATTCGGACAGGGTCTTTTAATCAGCCCCAGCATTTT; v_call: TRBV18; clone_size: NA; j_call: TRBJ1-5; d_call: TRBD1
cdr3_aa: CASSVRINTEAFF; cdr3_nt: TGTGCCAGTTCCGTTAGGATAAACACTGAAGCTTTCTTT; v_call: TRBV6-5; clone_size: NA; j_call: TRBJ1-1; d_call: NA
cdr3_aa: CASGLGSIYNEQFF; cdr3_nt: TGTGCTAGTGGTTTGGGGTCAATATACAATGAGCAGTTCTTC; v_call: TRBV12-5; clone_size: NA; j_call: TRBJ2-1; d_call: NA
cdr3_aa: CASSPPASGSKQYF; cdr3_nt: TGTGCCAGCTCACCACCTGCTAGCGGGAGCAAGCAGTACTTC; v_call: TRBV18; clone_size: once; j_call: TRBJ2-7; d_call: TRBD2
cdr3_aa: CASSRTTGQQETQYF; cdr3_nt: TGTGCCAGCAGCCGTACAACGGGACAGCAAGAGACCCAGTACTTC; v_call: TRBV11-1; clone_size: NA; j_call: TRBJ2-5; d_call: TRBD1
cdr3_aa: CATRGSGGIQPQHF; cdr3_nt: TGTGCCACCAGGGGTTCCGGAGGGATTCAGCCCCAGCATTTT; v_call: TRBV15; clone_size: NA; j_call: TRBJ1-5; d_call: NA
cdr3_aa: CASSLPSYTF; cdr3_nt: TGTGCCAGCAGTCTCCCGAGCTACACCTTC; v_call: TRBV28; clone_size: NA; j_call: TRBJ1-2; d_call: NA
cdr3_aa: CASSPPGRSYEQYF; cdr3_nt: TGTGCCAGCAGCCCCCCGGGTCGGTCCTACGAGCAGTACTTC; v_call: TRBV7-9; clone_size: NA; j_call: TRBJ2-7; d_call: NA
cdr3_aa: CASSWGPLHIYGYTF; cdr3_nt: TGTGCCAGCAGCTGGGGGCCGCTCCATATCTATGGCTACACCTTC; v_call: TRBV5-4; clone_size: NA; j_call: TRBJ1-2; d_call: NA
cdr3_aa: CASTNPHTGATEAFF; cdr3_nt: TGTGCCAGTACCAACCCCCACACAGGGGCCACTGAAGCTTTCTTT; v_call: TRBV19; clone_size: NA; j_call: TRBJ1-1; d_call: TRBD1
cdr3_aa: CASNRDRVNQPQHF; cdr3_nt: TGCGCCAGCAACCGGGACAGGGTCAATCAGCCCCAGCATTTT; v_call: TRBV10-2; clone_size: NA; j_call: TRBJ1-5; d_call: TRBD1
cdr3_aa: CASRDRAFEDEQYF; cdr3_nt: TGTGCCAGCAGGGACAGGGCGTTTGAGGACGAGCAGTACTTC; v_call: TRBV5-7; clone_size: NA; j_call: TRBJ2-7; d_call: TRBD1
cdr3_aa: CASSLAGRTGDTEAFF; cdr3_nt: TGTGCCAGCAGCTTGGCCGGAAGGACAGGGGACACTGAAGCTTTCTTT; v_call: TRBV5-4; clone_size: NA; j_call: TRBJ1-1; d_call: TRBD1
cdr3_aa: CASSIGLAGGTSSYEQYF; cdr3_nt: TGTGCCAGTAGTATCGGTTTAGCGGGAGGGACAAGCTCCTACGAGCAGTACTTC; v_call: TRBV19; clone_size: once; j_call: TRBJ2-7; d_call: TRBD2
cdr3_aa: CSVDMGHGSYEQYF; cdr3_nt: TGCAGCGTTGACATGGGGCACGGCTCCTACGAGCAGTACTTC; v_call: TRBV29-1; clone_size: NA; j_call: TRBJ2-7; d_call: NA
cdr3_aa: CASSLRRRDGYTF; cdr3_nt: TGTGCCAGCAGCTTGCGACGAAGGGATGGCTACACCTTC; v_call: TRBV11-2; clone_size: NA; j_call: TRBJ1-2; d_call: NA
cdr3_aa: CASSEEARVDIQYF; cdr3_nt: TGTGCCAGCAGTGAAGAGGCGAGAGTCGACATTCAGTACTTC; v_call: TRBV2; clone_size: once; j_call: TRBJ2-4; d_call: NA
cdr3_aa: CASSSAVLRTGTGGIQYF; cdr3_nt: TGTGCCAGCAGCTCCGCCGTGCTACGTACCGGGACAGGGGGCATTCAGTACTTC; v_call: TRBV5-5; clone_size: NA; j_call: TRBJ2-4; d_call: TRBD1
cdr3_aa: CASSLTVGLGNYGYTF; cdr3_nt: TGTGCCAGCAGCTTAACGGTGGGCTTGGGTAACTATGGCTACACCTTC; v_call: TRBV7-2; clone_size: NA; j_call: TRBJ1-2; d_call: NA
cdr3_aa: CASRSGQGGNTEAFF; cdr3_nt: TGTGCCAGCAGGTCGGGACAGGGGGGAAACACTGAAGCTTTCTTT; v_call: TRBV5-6; clone_size: NA; j_call: TRBJ1-1; d_call: TRBD1
cdr3_aa: CSVGPGTSAGRYNEQFF; cdr3_nt: TGCAGCGTCGGTCCCGGGACTAGCGCGGGGCGGTACAATGAGCAGTTCTTC; v_call: TRBV29-1; clone_size: NA; j_call: TRBJ2-1; d_call: TRBD2
cdr3_aa: CSVVTGGNGELFF; cdr3_nt: TGCAGCGTCGTGACAGGGGGCAACGGGGAGCTGTTTTTT; v_call: TRBV29-1; clone_size: once; j_call: TRBJ2-2; d_call: TRBD1
cdr3_aa: CALGTENTGELFF; cdr3_nt: TGTGCCCTTGGGACGGAGAACACCGGGGAGCTGTTTTTT; v_call: TRBV7-7; clone_size: NA; j_call: TRBJ2-2; d_call: NA
cdr3_aa: CASRAGGLAGDEQYF; cdr3_nt: TGCGCCAGCAGAGCCGGGGGACTAGCGGGAGACGAGCAGTACTTC; v_call: TRBV5-1; clone_size: NA; j_call: TRBJ2-7; d_call: TRBD2
cdr3_aa: CASSPRLTSANTGELFF; cdr3_nt: TGTGCCAGCAGTCCCCGACTGACTAGCGCGAACACCGGGGAGCTGTTTTTT; v_call: TRBV28; clone_size: NA; j_call: TRBJ2-2; d_call: TRBD2
cdr3_aa: CASSWGGSSGNTIYF; cdr3_nt: TGTGCCAGCAGCTGGGGCGGGAGCTCTGGAAACACCATATATTTT; v_call: TRBV5-5; clone_size: once; j_call: TRBJ1-3; d_call: NA
cdr3_aa: CSVRLGLASHEQYF; cdr3_nt: TGCAGCGTCCGATTAGGACTAGCTTCCCACGAGCAGTACTTC; v_call: TRBV29-1; clone_size: NA; j_call: TRBJ2-7; d_call: TRBD2
cdr3_aa: CSVVGLRDTSTDTQYF; cdr3_nt: TGCAGCGTTGTAGGGCTGCGGGACACCTCCACAGATACGCAGTATTTT; v_call: TRBV29-1; clone_size: NA; j_call: TRBJ2-3; d_call: NA
cdr3_aa: CASSLERDSYNEQFF; cdr3_nt: TGTGCCAGCAGCTTAGAACGGGACAGCTACAATGAGCAGTTCTTC; v_call: TRBV7-2; clone_size: NA; j_call: TRBJ2-1; d_call: TRBD1
cdr3_aa: CASTPGTSGRAEVKNIQYF; cdr3_nt: TGTGCCAGTACCCCAGGGACTAGCGGGAGGGCCGAGGTCAAAAACATTCAGTACTTC; v_call: TRBV19; clone_size: NA; j_call: TRBJ2-4; d_call: TRBD2
cdr3_aa: CAWNAGSLVF; cdr3_nt: TGTGCCTGGAATGCGGGATCCTTGGTCTTC; v_call: TRBV30; clone_size: NA; j_call: TRBJ2-1; d_call: NA
cdr3_aa: CASRTRRGASLYNEQFF; cdr3_nt: TGTGCCAGTAGGACGCGTCGCGGGGCTAGTTTGTACAATGAGCAGTTCTTC; v_call: TRBV19; clone_size: NA; j_call: TRBJ2-1; d_call: NA
cdr3_aa: CASSAAGAASYNEQFF; cdr3_nt: TGTGCCAGCAGCGCCGCCGGCGCCGCCTCCTACAATGAGCAGTTCTTC; v_call: TRBV9; clone_size: once; j_call: TRBJ2-1; d_call: NA
cdr3_aa: CAISVGSLDGYTF; cdr3_nt: TGTGCCATCAGTGTTGGATCCCTCGATGGCTACACCTTC; v_call: TRBV10-3; clone_size: NA; j_call: TRBJ1-2; d_call: NA
cdr3_aa: CASSPLGKVGEQYF; cdr3_nt: TGTGCCAGCAGTCCCCTGGGAAAGGTGGGCGAGCAGTACTTC; v_call: TRBV6-1; clone_size: NA; j_call: TRBJ2-7; d_call: NA
cdr3_aa: CASSLFRGSDTQYF; cdr3_nt: TGTGCCAGCAGCTTGTTCAGGGGGTCGGATACGCAGTATTTT; v_call: TRBV11-3; clone_size: NA; j_call: TRBJ2-3; d_call: TRBD1
cdr3_aa: CASSLGVTGANVLTF; cdr3_nt: TGTGCCAGCAGCTTAGGGGTAACTGGGGCCAACGTCCTGACTTTC; v_call: TRBV7-3; clone_size: NA; j_call: TRBJ2-6; d_call: NA
cdr3_aa: CASSLLGGAGQPQHF; cdr3_nt: TGTGCCAGTAGTCTGCTTGGTGGGGCAGGCCAGCCCCAGCATTTT; v_call: TRBV19; clone_size: few; j_call: TRBJ1-5; d_call: NA
cdr3_aa: CASSLLAGGLTGELFF; cdr3_nt: TGTGCCAGTAGTCTACTAGCGGGAGGGCTCACCGGGGAGCTGTTTTTT; v_call: TRBV19; clone_size: NA; j_call: TRBJ2-2; d_call: TRBD2
cdr3_aa: CASSLGLTQGEKETQYF; cdr3_nt: TGTGCCAGCAGCTTGGGCTTAACTCAGGGGGAGAAAGAGACCCAGTACTTC; v_call: TRBV5-4; clone_size: NA; j_call: TRBJ2-5; d_call: TRBD1
cdr3_aa: CASSPRDGSYEQYF; cdr3_nt: TGTGCCAGCAGTCCCCGGGACGGATCCTACGAGCAGTACTTC; v_call: TRBV28; clone_size: NA; j_call: TRBJ2-7; d_call: NA
cdr3_aa: CASSQEPRAGNEKLFF; cdr3_nt: TGCGCCAGCAGCCAAGAGCCCAGGGCGGGTAATGAAAAACTGTTTTTT; v_call: TRBV4-1; clone_size: NA; j_call: TRBJ1-4; d_call: NA
cdr3_aa: CASSPLPTNEKLFF; cdr3_nt: TGTGCCAGCTCACCGCTCCCAACTAATGAAAAACTGTTTTTT; v_call: TRBV18; clone_size: NA; j_call: TRBJ1-4; d_call: NA
cdr3_aa: CASSLVGFQTGELFF; cdr3_nt: TGTGCCAGCAGTTTGGTCGGTTTCCAGACCGGGGAGCTGTTTTTT; v_call: TRBV27; clone_size: NA; j_call: TRBJ2-2; d_call: NA
cdr3_aa: CASSPQGGARGYTF; cdr3_nt: TGTGCCAGCAGCCCACAGGGGGGAGCTCGTGGCTACACCTTC; v_call: TRBV6-6; clone_size: NA; j_call: TRBJ1-2; d_call: TRBD1
cdr3_aa: CAKSGEQFF; cdr3_nt: TGCGCCAAGTCTGGTGAGCAGTTCTTC; v_call: TRBV5-1; clone_size: once; j_call: TRBJ2-1; d_call: NA
cdr3_aa: CASSVTGGGDYEQYF; cdr3_nt: TGTGCCAGCAGTGTCACAGGGGGAGGCGACTACGAGCAGTACTTC; v_call: TRBV2; clone_size: NA; j_call: TRBJ2-7; d_call: TRBD1
cdr3_aa: CASSTTGSSGNTIYF; cdr3_nt: TGTGCCAGCAGTACGACAGGGTCCTCTGGAAACACCATATATTTT; v_call: TRBV6-5; clone_size: NA; j_call: TRBJ1-3; d_call: TRBD1
cdr3_aa: CASSLGRGSSYEQYF; cdr3_nt: TGTGCCAGCAGTCTAGGGCGGGGTAGCTCCTACGAGCAGTACTTC; v_call: TRBV9; clone_size: NA; j_call: TRBJ2-7; d_call: NA